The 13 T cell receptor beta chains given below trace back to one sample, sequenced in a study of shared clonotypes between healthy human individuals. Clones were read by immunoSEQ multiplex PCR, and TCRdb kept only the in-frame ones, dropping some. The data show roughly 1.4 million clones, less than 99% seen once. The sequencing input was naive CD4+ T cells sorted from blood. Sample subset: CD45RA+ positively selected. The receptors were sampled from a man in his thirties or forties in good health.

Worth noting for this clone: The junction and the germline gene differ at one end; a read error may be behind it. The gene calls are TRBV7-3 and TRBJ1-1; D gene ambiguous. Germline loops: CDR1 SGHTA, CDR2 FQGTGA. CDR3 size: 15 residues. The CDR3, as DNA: TGTACCAGCAGCTTAAGGGCCCGACAGAACACTGAAGCTTTCTTT. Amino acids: CTSSLRARQNTEAFF.

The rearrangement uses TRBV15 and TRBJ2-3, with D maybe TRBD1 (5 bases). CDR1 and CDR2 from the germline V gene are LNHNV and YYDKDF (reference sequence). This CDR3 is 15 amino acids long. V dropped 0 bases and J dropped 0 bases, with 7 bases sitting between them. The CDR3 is CATSRERQSTDTQYF. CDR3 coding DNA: TGTGCCACCAGCAGAGAAAGACAGAGCACAGATACGCAGTATTTT.

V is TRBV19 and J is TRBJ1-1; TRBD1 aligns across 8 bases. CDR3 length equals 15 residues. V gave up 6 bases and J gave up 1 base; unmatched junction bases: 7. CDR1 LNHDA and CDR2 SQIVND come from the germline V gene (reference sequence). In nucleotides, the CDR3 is TGTGCCAGTAGCAACAGGGGGATGGGGAACACTGAAGCTTTCTTT. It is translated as CASSNRGMGNTEAFF.

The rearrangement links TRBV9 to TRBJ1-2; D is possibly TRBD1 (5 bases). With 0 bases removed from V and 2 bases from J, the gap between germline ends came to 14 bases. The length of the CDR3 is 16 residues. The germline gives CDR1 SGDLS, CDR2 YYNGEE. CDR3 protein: CASSVGGQRGNYGYTF. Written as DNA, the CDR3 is TGTGCCAGCAGCGTAGGTGGCCAAAGGGGAAACTATGGCTACACCTTC.

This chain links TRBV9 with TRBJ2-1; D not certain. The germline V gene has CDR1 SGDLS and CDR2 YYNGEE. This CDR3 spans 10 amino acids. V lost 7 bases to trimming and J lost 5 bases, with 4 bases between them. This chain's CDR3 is CASGHNEQFF. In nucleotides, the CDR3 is TGTGCCAGCGGGCACAATGAGCAGTTCTTC.

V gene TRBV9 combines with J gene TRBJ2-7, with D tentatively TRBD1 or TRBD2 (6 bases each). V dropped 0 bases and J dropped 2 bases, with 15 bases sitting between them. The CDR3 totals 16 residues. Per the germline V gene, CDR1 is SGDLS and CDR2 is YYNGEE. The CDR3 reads CASSVEGGRLPYEQYF. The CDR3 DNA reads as TGTGCCAGCAGCGTAGAAGGGGGGCGTTTACCCTACGAGCAGTACTTC.

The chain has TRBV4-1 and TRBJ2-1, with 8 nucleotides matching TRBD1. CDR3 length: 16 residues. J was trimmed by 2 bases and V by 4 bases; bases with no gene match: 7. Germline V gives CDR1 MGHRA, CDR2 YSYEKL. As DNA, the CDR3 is TGCGCCAGCAGCCGCCAGGGGGACAGGCCCTACAATGAGCAGTTCTTC. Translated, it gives CASSRQGDRPYNEQFF.

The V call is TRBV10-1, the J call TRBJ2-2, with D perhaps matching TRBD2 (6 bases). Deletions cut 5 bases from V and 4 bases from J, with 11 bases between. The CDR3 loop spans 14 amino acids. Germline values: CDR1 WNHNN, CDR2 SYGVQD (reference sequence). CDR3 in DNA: TGCGCCAGCAGTTCCTGGGGAGGCACCGGGGAGCTGTTTTTT. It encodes CASSSWGGTGELFF.

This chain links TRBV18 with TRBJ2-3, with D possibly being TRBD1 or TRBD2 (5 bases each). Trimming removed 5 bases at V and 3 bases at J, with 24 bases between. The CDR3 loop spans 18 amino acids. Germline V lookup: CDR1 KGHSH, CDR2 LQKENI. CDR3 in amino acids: CASSTRDEEDRATDTQYF. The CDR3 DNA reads TGTGCCAGCTCAACACGGGACGAGGAGGATAGGGCTACAGATACGCAGTATTTT.

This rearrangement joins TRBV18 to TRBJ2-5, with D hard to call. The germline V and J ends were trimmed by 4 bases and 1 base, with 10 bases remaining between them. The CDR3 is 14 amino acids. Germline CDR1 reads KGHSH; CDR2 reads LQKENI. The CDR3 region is CASSLKFGQETQYF. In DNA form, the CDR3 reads TGTGCCAGCTCACTAAAGTTTGGCCAAGAGACCCAGTACTTC.

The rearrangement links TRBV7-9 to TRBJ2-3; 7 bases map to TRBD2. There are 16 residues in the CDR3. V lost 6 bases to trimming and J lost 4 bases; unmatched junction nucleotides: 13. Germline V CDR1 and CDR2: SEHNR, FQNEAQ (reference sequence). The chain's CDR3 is CASRPSRDYPADTQYF. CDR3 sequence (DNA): TGTGCCAGCAGGCCAAGCCGGGACTACCCCGCAGATACGCAGTATTTT.

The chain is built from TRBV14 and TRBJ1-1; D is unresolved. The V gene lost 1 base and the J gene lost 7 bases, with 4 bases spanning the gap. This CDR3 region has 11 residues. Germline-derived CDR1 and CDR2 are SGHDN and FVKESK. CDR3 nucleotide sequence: TGTGCCAGCAGCCAAGCAAGTGAAGCTTTCTTT. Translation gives CASSQASEAFF.

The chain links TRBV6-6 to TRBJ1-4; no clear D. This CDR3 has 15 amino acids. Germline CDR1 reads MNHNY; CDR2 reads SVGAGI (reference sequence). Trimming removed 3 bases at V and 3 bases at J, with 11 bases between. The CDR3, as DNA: TGTGCCAGCAGTTATTTCGGGCGGGCTAATGAAAAACTGTTTTTT. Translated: CASSYFGRANEKLFF.